Shown below are 9 T cell receptor beta chains from a single sample sequenced in a study of beta chain features in type 1 diabetes. The investigators reverse transcribed all of the isolated RNA, so they sequenced expressed TCRB transcripts. Method: immunoSEQ multiplex PCR; TCRdb's copy keeps in-frame clones and lacks some. Seen here are about 620,000 clones, about 16% observed once, and the top ten hold approximately 0.093%. Sequenced material: naive CD4+ T cells from blood. The receptor set was obtained from a man between 18 and 35 years old in good health.

The genes are TRBV7-2 and TRBJ1-6, with a weak D call TRBD1 (5 bases). Germline CDR1 reads SGHTA; CDR2 reads FQGNSA. Trimming stripped 3 bases from V and 7 bases from J, with 13 bases between. The CDR3 has 15 amino acids. CDR3 DNA sequence: TGTGCCAGCAGCTTGGGGGGGTCAGGCAATTCACCCCTCCACTTT. Protein: CASSLGGSGNSPLHF.

This clone showed up just a few times. This sequence joins TRBV6-5 and TRBJ2-7; TRBD2 is a possible D gene (6 bases). The V gene lost 6 bases and the J gene lost 0 bases, with 15 bases spanning the gap. This CDR3 has 15 residues. The V gene's germline CDR1 is MNHEY and CDR2 SVGAGI. The CDR3 region is CASRAGLRSSYEQYF. The CDR3 nucleotides are TGTGCCAGCAGGGCGGGACTCCGTAGCTCCTACGAGCAGTACTTC.

This clone has just one count. The chain employs TRBV7-3 and TRBJ2-5, with 8 bases lining up with TRBD2. Looked up from germline, CDR1 is SGHTA and CDR2 is FQGTGA. V dropped 5 bases and J dropped 4; count of bases not matched to a gene: 12. The CDR3 runs 16 residues. The CDR3 here is CASSRGAGGLGETQYF. The DNA for the CDR3 is TGTGCCAGCAGCCGAGGGGCGGGAGGTTTGGGAGAGACCCAGTACTTC.

This clone was counted between two and nine times. The chain couples TRBV10-3 to TRBJ1-5; D is undetermined. The length of the CDR3 is 14 residues. Between the trimmed V and J ends, which lost 3 bases and 7 bases, there was a span of 13 bases. CDR1 is ENHRY, CDR2 SYGVKD, per germline. CDR3 nucleotides: TGTGCCATCAGTGAAGGGATGGGGAGCCAGCCCCAGCATTTT. Protein sequence: CAISEGMGSQPQHF.

J is TRBJ1-1 and V is TRBV10-3; 8 nucleotides agree with TRBD1. Germline assignment: CDR1 ENHRY and CDR2 SYGVKD. The CDR3 has 16 residues. V lost 6 bases and J lost 5; bases outside the gene matches: 14. DNA for the CDR3: TGTGCCATCAGGCCAATTGACGGGACAGGAGGAACTGAAGCTTTCTTT. Protein sequence: CAIRPIDGTGGTEAFF.

This clone turned up a few times. This chain links TRBV29-1 with TRBJ2-2; TRBD1 might be the D (6 bases). Germline assignment: CDR1 SQVTM and CDR2 ANQGSEA. The CDR3 runs to 14 residues. The V end was cut by 7 bases, the J end by 1 base, with 13 bases between. This CDR3 is CSGTGTLNTGELFF. CDR3 sequence (DNA): TGCAGCGGCACCGGGACATTGAACACCGGGGAGCTGTTTTTT.

This clone was seen a few times. The chain employs TRBV4-2 and TRBJ2-5; 9 nucleotides align to TRBD2. The junction had 5 bases not matched to a gene; V was cut back by 4 bases and J by 2 bases. This CDR3 region has 15 residues. The germline gives CDR1 LGHNA, CDR2 YNFKEQ. The CDR3, as DNA: TGTGCCAGCAGCCTAGCTAGCGGGGAACAAGAGACCCAGTACTTC. This gives the protein CASSLASGEQETQYF.

In regard to this clone: The sample contains more than one DNA sequence encoding this CDR3. This chain connects TRBV20-1 to TRBJ2-5, with no clear D. Germline V gene sequence: CDR1 DFQATT, CDR2 SNEGSKA (reference sequence). V was clipped by 5 bases and J by 3 bases, with 7 bases between them. This CDR3 region has 11 residues. In DNA form, the CDR3 reads TGCAGTGCTCGTGGGGAAGAGACCCAGTACTTC. Protein product: CSARGEETQYF.

This clone has just a few counts. V gene TRBV18 combines with J gene TRBJ2-2, with 7 bases identical to TRBD1. The V segment lost 3 bases and the J segment 6 bases; nucleotides outside the gene matches: 10. The CDR3 runs to 16 residues. Germline V CDR1 and CDR2: KGHSH, LQKENI. In DNA, the CDR3 is TGTGCCAGCTCACCGATGACAGGGAAGAAAGCCGGGGAGCTGTTTTTT. Translated: CASSPMTGKKAGELFF.